One TCR beta chain is described in this entry. The antigen is undetermined. The data are from a study of T cell responses to AZD1222 COVID-19 vaccine. V lost 4 bases to trimming and J lost 8 bases; unmatched junction nucleotides: 8. The CDR3 contains 16 residues. Germline V CDR1 and CDR2: MDHEN, SYDVKM. Findings and caveats of the study: Only a handful of AZD1222 recipients, roughly 6 in all, had baseline seropositivity.

Produced via immunoSEQ multiplex PCR; TCRdb's table is partial and in-frame only. The sample has 170,000 or so clones; roughly nine tenths are singletons. The receptor's source is an adult in good health. The chain carries TRBV28 and TRBJ1-6; the match to TRBD1 covers 10 bases. Sequences were derived from peripheral blood, sampled on day 0 of AZD1222 vaccination. The CDR3 DNA is TGTGCCAGCAGTTCCCCGGGACAGGGGTTGGATTCACCCCTCCACTTT. Protein sequence: CASSSPGQGLDSPLHF.